This TCR beta chain was recorded in a study of blood T cell repertoires in COVID-19 (dated by TCRdb to the early 2020s). About the investigation overall: Samples from collaborators originated in the United States, Italy and Spain and spanned both the acute and convalescent phases of COVID-19. A de-identified subject ID, COVID-19 status, age in years and sex were almost always included in the sample metadata. Samples were obtained from the ongoing ImmuneRACE study (first 160 participants) and from 950 to 1,500 subjects provided by 6 global collaborators. Where available, HLA class I and class II types were taken from metadata supplied by the sample provider and were not determined by assay-based typing. The prospective study material was composed of cDNA or gDNA derived from T cells, B-cell-depleted T cells, or PBMCs. A freely available public database, intended as a resource for researchers studying the immune response to SARS-CoV-2, is where the repertoires were released. Subjects who had been exposed to COVID-19, were actively infected with it, or had recovered from it provided the deeply sampled blood TCRbeta repertoires that made up the dataset. The investigation overall reported the following: The quantity of clinical and demographic metadata differed by source and by participant and was supplied without curation.

The immunoSEQ Assay, a bias-controlled multiplex PCR, was used to amplify TCRbeta CDR3 regions from genomic DNA. In the source study's methods: Within the assay, amplification of reference gene primers was used to estimate how many nucleated cells each sample contained. To quantify the absolute abundance of each unique TCRbeta CDR3 rearrangement, sequence reads were collapsed and filtered. For each sample, productive Simpson clonality was calculated as the square root of Simpson's diversity index across productive rearrangements. TCRdb carries this immuneACCESS record with in-frame sequences only. Its versions omit some clonotypes, under half of them owing to an unresolved V gene in the studies checked, with the rest unexplained. V, J and clone size reflect that table, while D and trimming were determined from the DNA. A total of about 100,000 clones appear in this sample, less than 85% of them only once. The ten largest account for about a sixth of the sample.

Of note for this clone: Its antigen is not yet known. No quality values exist for individual bases; no much larger clone is one base distant.

Collaborating institutions collected whole blood in K2EDTA tubes following their own protocols. For TCRbeta analysis, collaborators shipped samples as frozen whole blood, isolated PBMCs, or DNA extracted from either of those sample types. The sample comprised peripheral blood. This TCR came from a woman older than 75 with active or convalescent COVID-19.

The CDR3 protein: CASSGAGSSWQETQYF. The DNA reads TGTGCCAGCAGTGGAGCGGGATCTAGCTGGCAAGAGACCCAGTACTTC. The chain couples TRBV25-1 to TRBJ2-5; a stretch of 7 junction bases matches TRBD2. CDR1 MGHDK and CDR2 SYGVNS were looked up in the germline V gene. Including the terminal cysteine and phenylalanine, the CDR3 comprises 16 residues. Of the read, only the CDR3 DNA is kept; its 48 bases are in frame from base 1. V is trimmed back by 4 bases and J by 2 bases, and the junction contains 10 bases that no gene match accounts for.